This T cell receptor (beta chain) was identified during a study of blood T cell repertoires in COVID-19. Study background: Acute-phase and convalescent COVID-19 samples originated in the United States, Italy and Spain.

As handled by the study authors: Reference gene primer amplification in the assay estimated nucleated cell counts. TCRdb's table, derived via immunoSEQ multiplex PCR, lists solely in-frame clones and lacks some. D and trimming come from the DNA, and the V and J calls and clone size come from that table. The sample lists 200,000 to 300,000 clones; roughly 88% were seen once. Looked up from germline, CDR1 is MRHNA and CDR2 is SNTAGT. J was trimmed by 4 bases and V by 4 bases; bases with no gene match: 6. This CDR3 region has 15 residues. The J gene is TRBJ2-3, the V gene TRBV6-4; 9 bases are a match to TRBD2. The sample comprised peripheral blood. The clonotype was recovered from a man aged 40-49 years who had recovered from COVID-19. CDR3 in DNA: TGTGCCAGCAGTGCGGAAGCGGGGGGCCCAGATACGCAGTATTTT. It specifies CASSAEAGGPDTQYF.